The 32 T cell receptor beta chains presented below share a single source sample, sequenced in a study of read filtering for tumor transcriptome and immune sequencing. Molecular barcoded adaptors covering alpha/delta and beta/gamma chains were used on roughly 400 ng RNA. TCRdb independently ran MiXCR on the reads; one entry per CDR3 protein. This sample has under 150,000 distinct CDR3 sequences, with less than 15% found just once. The material sequenced was a population of CD138-negative cells sorted from bone marrow. These receptors all stem from a donor aged 40 or over with multiple myeloma.

The rearrangement uses TRBV19 and TRBJ2-7, with D perhaps TRBD2 (6 bases). The CDR3 totals 13 residues. The V gene lost 3 bases and the J gene lost 2 bases, with 8 bases spanning the gap. CDR1 and CDR2 from the germline V gene are LNHDA and SQIVND (reference sequence). CDR3 sequence (DNA): TGTGCCAGTAGTATGGAGGGACCCTACGAGCAGTACTTC. Translated: CASSMEGPYEQYF. The full variable domain, rest sourced from reference TRBV19 and TRBJ2-7, is DGGITQSPKYLFRKEGQNVTLSCEQNLNHDAMYWYRQDPGQGLRLIYYSQIVNDFQKGDIAEGYSVSREKKESFPLTVTSAQKNPTAFYLCASSMEGPYEQYFGPGTRLTVT.

This clonotype was seen only a few times. A clone one base away is much larger, so this may be a read error. This rearrangement joins TRBV18 to TRBJ2-3; possible D gene TRBD2, 5 bases. The ends were cut back, 3 bases at V and 2 bases at J, with 9 bases in the middle. Germline V gene sequence: CDR1 KGHSH, CDR2 LQKENI. CDR3 length: 14 amino acids. The CDR3 DNA follows: TGTGCCAGCTCACCCGGGGTGATCACAGATACGCAGTATTTT. Protein sequence: CASSPGVITDTQYF.

This clonotype was recorded many times. The J gene is TRBJ2-7, the V gene TRBV12-5; TRBD1 might be the D (6 bases). The germline gives CDR1 LGHNT, CDR2 FRNRAP. V lost 6 bases, J lost 6 bases, and 18 bases lay in between. The CDR3 spans 14 residues. CDR3 residues: CASGAQGRVSEQYF. In nucleotides, the CDR3 is TGTGCTAGTGGAGCCCAGGGGCGAGTTTCCGAGCAGTACTTC.

This clonotype was observed many times. The chain links TRBV7-9 to TRBJ2-7; weak D call: TRBD1 (6 bases). Germline assignment: CDR1 SEHNR and CDR2 FQNEAQ (reference sequence). CDR3 length: 12 residues. V lost 5 bases and J 7 bases, leaving 12 bases between the germline ends. The CDR3 protein is CASSLSGTEQYF. DNA of the CDR3: TGTGCCAGCAGCCTATCCGGGACAGAGCAGTACTTC.

This sequence joins TRBV27 and TRBJ1-1; D may be TRBD1 (5 bases). The CDR3 is 14 amino acids. Trimming cost V 1 base and J 4 bases, with 10 bases left between them. Looked up from germline, CDR1 is MNHEY and CDR2 is SMNVEV (reference sequence). This chain's CDR3 is CASSLWGSVTEAFF. The CDR3 DNA reads as TGTGCCAGCAGTTTATGGGGCTCCGTCACTGAAGCTTTCTTT.

This clonotype was observed once. A read error is likely here: a far larger clone is one base away. The rearrangement links TRBV7-2 to TRBJ2-1; weak D call: TRBD2 (5 bases). V lost 6 bases and J 3 bases, leaving 21 bases between the germline ends. The CDR3 consists of 17 residues. Germline V gene data show CDR1 as SGHTA and CDR2 as FQGNSA. In nucleotides, the CDR3 is TGTGCCAGCAGTTCTCAGGAGGAGATCCGATACTACAATGAGCAGTTCTTC. Translating gives CASSSQEEIRYYNEQFF.

This clonotype has at least ten counts. The CDR3 coding sequence is TGCAGTGCTCCGACAGGGGGCGAGGCGGCGAGCTCCTACAATGAGCAGTTCTTC. This translates into CSAPTGGEAASSYNEQFF. This chain links TRBV20-1 with TRBJ2-1; 10 nucleotides line up with TRBD1. V shed 5 bases, J shed 0 bases, and the junction held 13 bases outside the gene matches. The CDR3 is made up of 18 amino acids. Germline assignment: CDR1 DFQATT and CDR2 SNEGSKA (reference sequence).

DNA for the CDR3: TGTGCCAGCAGGCCCAGTGGACAGAACGAGCAGTACTTC. It codes for CASRPSGQNEQYF. V is TRBV12-3 or TRBV12-4 and J is TRBJ2-7, with TRBD1 as a possible D gene (6 bases). This CDR3 has 13 amino acids. V lost 6 bases and J 5 bases, leaving 14 bases between the germline ends.

V and J are TRBV12-3 or TRBV12-4 and TRBJ1-5, with D uncertain. With 4 bases removed from V and 9 bases from J, the gap between germline ends came to 7 bases. The CDR3 sequence is 11 residues long. Here the CDR3 DNA reads TGTGCCAGCAGTTCCAAGGGGCCCCAGCATTTT. It codes for CASSSKGPQHF.

This clonotype was recorded at least ten times. The chain links TRBV4-3 to TRBJ1-4, with D tentatively TRBD1 (6 bases). The germline CDR1 and CDR2 sequences are LGHNA and YSLEER. Trimming left V 4 bases short and J 4 bases short, with 10 bases between. The CDR3 extends over 14 amino acids. The CDR3 here is CASSRDRFNEKLFF. CDR3 DNA: TGCGCCAGCAGCCGAGACAGGTTTAATGAAAAACTGTTTTTT.

This clonotype has a count of ten or more. This chain joins TRBV14 and TRBJ2-1; no definite D call. Trimming stripped 1 base from V and 7 bases from J, with 5 bases between. The CDR3 is 12 residues long. The V gene's germline CDR1 is SGHDN and CDR2 FVKESK. DNA of the CDR3: TGTGCCAGCAGCCAAGTGCGGAATGAGCAGTTCTTC. Its protein is CASSQVRNEQFF.

This clonotype was seen many times. This chain joins TRBV6-2 or TRBV6-3 and TRBJ1-5; TRBD1 aligns across 7 bases. The CDR3 totals 14 residues. Germline V gives CDR1 MNHEY, CDR2 SVGEGT. Germline trimming cut 6 bases from V and 6 bases from J; bases unmatched to any gene: 8. The CDR3: CASRYDRASQPQHF. The DNA of the CDR3 is TGTGCCAGCAGATATGACAGGGCGAGTCAGCCCCAGCATTTT.

The J gene is TRBJ2-5, the V gene TRBV5-5; a weak D match, TRBD1 (5 bases). V lost 0 bases and J 1 base, leaving 10 bases between the germline ends. Germline V gives CDR1 SGHKS, CDR2 YYEKEE (reference sequence). This CDR3 has 15 residues. CDR3 in DNA: TGTGCCAGCAGCTTGGACAGGCTGCGCCAAGAGACCCAGTACTTC. Translated, it gives CASSLDRLRQETQYF.

This clonotype was seen many times. The rearrangement uses TRBV2 and TRBJ1-4; the D gene is possibly TRBD1 (6 bases). Per germline, CDR1 SNHLY and CDR2 FYNNEI. Trimming removed 3 bases from V and 7 bases from J, with 18 bases in between. This CDR3 spans 16 amino acids. For the CDR3, the DNA is TGTGCCAGCAGTGACTCTGACAGGCGGCGAGGTGAAAAACTGTTTTTT. Encoded protein: CASSDSDRRRGEKLFF.

There are many counts of this clonotype. This sequence joins TRBV5-1 and TRBJ2-3, with D perhaps matching TRBD1 (6 bases). V dropped 4 bases and J dropped 3 bases, with 12 bases sitting between them. Germline CDR1 SGHRS, CDR2 YFSETQ. This CDR3 has 14 residues. Written as DNA, the CDR3 is TGCGCCAGCAGCCCCGGACAGCTTACAGATACGCAGTATTTT. Encoded protein: CASSPGQLTDTQYF.

This chain links TRBV12-3 or TRBV12-4 with TRBJ2-3, with 15 bases aligning to TRBD2. The ends lost 1 base at V and 4 bases at J; junction bases unmatched: 0. CDR3 size: 16 residues. The DNA for the CDR3 is TGTGCCAGCAGTTTAGGGACTAGCGGGAGGGCAGATACGCAGTATTTT. As protein: CASSLGTSGRADTQYF.

This clonotype came up a few times. The chain employs TRBV9 and TRBJ1-1; 8 positions match TRBD1. From germline, CDR1 is SGDLS and CDR2 YYNGEE. J was trimmed by 3 bases and V by 4 bases; bases with no gene match: 8. This CDR3 is built from 15 residues. The CDR3 spells CASSPRTGLDTEAFF. The CDR3 DNA reads as TGTGCCAGCAGCCCGAGGACAGGGTTGGACACTGAAGCTTTCTTT.

This clonotype has ten or more counts. The gene calls are TRBV20-1 and TRBJ2-1, with unresolved D. Germline-derived CDR1 and CDR2 are DFQATT and SNEGSKA (reference sequence). Trimming removed 0 bases from V and 4 bases from J, with 10 bases in between. There are 14 residues in the CDR3. CDR3 in amino acids: CSARDVGLYNEQFF. In DNA, the CDR3 is TGCAGTGCTAGAGATGTAGGTCTGTACAATGAGCAGTTCTTC.

At least ten counts were recorded for this clonotype. In DNA, the CDR3 is TGTGCCAGCAGCCAGGGTATCGGAGAGACCCAGTACTTC. Amino acid sequence: CASSQGIGETQYF. The chain recombines TRBV12-3 or TRBV12-4 with TRBJ2-5; a weak D match, TRBD1 (5 bases). The CDR3 is made up of 13 amino acids. V lost 6 bases to trimming and J lost 4 bases, with 12 bases between them.

The chain employs TRBV6-6 and TRBJ1-2; D may be TRBD1 (6 bases). Trimming pared 6 bases from V and 4 bases from J, leaving 18 bases between. Germline-derived CDR1 and CDR2 are MNHNY and SVGAGI (reference sequence). This CDR3 has 15 residues. The CDR3 region is CASRTYRAEGYGYTF. The CDR3 DNA reads as TGTGCCAGCAGGACTTACAGGGCGGAAGGCTATGGCTACACCTTC.

This clonotype has ten or more counts. This chain links TRBV19 with TRBJ2-1, with 9 bases matching TRBD1. CDR1 is LNHDA and CDR2 is SQIVND in the germline V gene (reference sequence). This CDR3 has 14 residues. J gave up 7 bases and V 3 bases, and 4 bases lay outside the gene matches. The CDR3 bases are TGTGCCAGTAGTATTAGGACAGGGGAGAATGAGCAGTTCTTC. It is translated as CASSIRTGENEQFF. The full variable domain, with the rest looked up from reference TRBV19 and TRBJ2-1, is DGGITQSPKYLFRKEGQNVTLSCEQNLNHDAMYWYRQDPGQGLRLIYYSQIVNDFQKGDIAEGYSVSREKKESFPLTVTSAQKNPTAFYLCASSIRTGENEQFFGPGTRLTVL.

This clonotype was found a few times. The gene calls are TRBV12-3 or TRBV12-4 and TRBJ2-7; D ambiguous. V was shortened by 5 bases and J by 7 bases, with 9 bases between the two germline ends. The CDR3 consists of 11 residues. The DNA of the CDR3 is TGTGCCAGCAGTGCGAGGAGAGAGCAGTACTTC. Its protein is CASSARREQYF.

This clonotype showed up just a few times. One end of the junction is discordant with germline, which a read error may explain. The chain employs TRBV6-5 and TRBJ2-5; D call uncertain. Germline V gene sequence: CDR1 MNHEY, CDR2 SVGAGI. This CDR3 is 14 amino acids long. The CDR3 DNA is TGTGCCAGCAGTCACTCGTGGCGGAAAGAGACCCAGTACTTC. Residues: CASSHSWRKETQYF.

To note about this clonotype: Being one base from a much bigger clone, this may be a read error. The chain recombines TRBV11-1 with TRBJ2-3; 7 bases fit TRBD1. Trimming removed 5 bases from V and 7 bases from J; junction bases left unmatched: 6. There are 13 residues in the CDR3. Germline CDR1 SGHAT, CDR2 FQDESV (reference sequence). The CDR3 DNA sequence: TGTGCCAGCAGCCCGACAGGGTTGAATACGCAGTATTTT. This sequence encodes CASSPTGLNTQYF.

This clonotype was seen at least ten times. This rearrangement joins TRBV7-9 to TRBJ1-5; D remains unclear. The germline CDR1 and CDR2 sequences are SEHNR and FQNEAQ (reference sequence). The CDR3 runs to 14 residues. V was clipped by 4 bases and J by 4 bases, with 11 bases between them. CDR3 protein: CASSSGSPNQPQHF. The CDR3 nucleotides are TGTGCCAGCAGCTCCGGGTCCCCTAATCAGCCCCAGCATTTT.

A note on this clonotype: This probably arose from a read error, given a far larger clone one base away. The chain employs TRBV6-5 and TRBJ2-7; D is unresolved. Germline V gene sequence: CDR1 MNHEY, CDR2 SVGAGI. This CDR3 has 11 amino acids. The ends were cut back, 7 bases at V and 5 bases at J, with 9 bases in the middle. The CDR3 nucleotides are TGTGCCAGCATCCGGATGAACGAGCAGTACTTC. Translating it yields CASIRMNEQYF.

The chain combines TRBV29-1 with TRBJ2-5, with a possible D match to TRBD2 (5 bases). The CDR3 has 13 amino acids. V was clipped by 6 bases and J by 8 bases, with 19 bases between them. CDR1 is SQVTM, CDR2 ANQGSEA, per germline. The CDR3 protein is CSVEAGSWGTQYF. For the CDR3, the DNA is TGCAGCGTCGAGGCGGGCAGTTGGGGTACCCAGTACTTC.

There are many counts of this clonotype. V is TRBV12-3 or TRBV12-4 and J is TRBJ2-1, with D unresolved. Between the trimmed V and J ends, which lost 5 bases and 7 bases, there was a span of 15 bases. This CDR3 is built from 14 residues. CDR3 sequence reads: CASSPRASPNEQFF. Here the CDR3 DNA reads TGTGCCAGCAGTCCCCGGGCTTCCCCGAATGAGCAGTTCTTC.

This clonotype was seen ten or more times. The CDR3 region has the DNA TGTGCCAGCAGTCGAACCGCGAATAGCAATCAGCCCCAGCATTTT. Protein product: CASSRTANSNQPQHF. J is TRBJ1-5 and V is TRBV12-3 or TRBV12-4; D not certain. The CDR3 consists of 15 residues. Trimming stripped 5 bases from V and 0 bases from J, with 11 bases between.

This clonotype was counted many times. The rearrangement links TRBV19 to TRBJ2-1; possible D gene TRBD2, 8 bases. Between the trimmed V and J ends, which lost 5 bases and 6 bases, there was a span of 23 bases. Germline values: CDR1 LNHDA, CDR2 SQIVND (reference sequence). This CDR3 has 17 amino acids. This CDR3 is CASSARGVTSGFNEQFF. The CDR3 nucleotides read TGTGCCAGTAGTGCCAGGGGGGTCACTAGCGGATTCAATGAGCAGTTCTTC.

This clonotype was picked up many times. CDR3 bases: TGTGCCAGCAGCTACTACGAGCAGTACTTC. This gives the protein CASSYYEQYF. The chain is built from TRBV7-3 and TRBJ2-7; D is unresolved. The ends were cut back, 4 bases at V and 3 bases at J, with 1 base in the middle. Germline-derived CDR1 and CDR2 are SGHTA and FQGTGA. CDR3 length equals 10 residues. Combining the CDR3 with reference TRBV7-3 and TRBJ2-7 gives the whole variable domain GAGVSQTPSNKVTEKGKYVELRCDPISGHTALYWYRQSLGQGPEFLIYFQGTGAADDSGLPNDRFFAVRPEGSVSTLKIQRTERGDSAVYLCASSYYEQYFGPGTRLTVT.

The V call is TRBV3-1, the J call TRBJ1-1; 7 nucleotides align to TRBD1. This CDR3 has 15 residues. In germline, CDR1 is LGHDT, CDR2 YNNKEL (reference sequence). V trimming: 4 bases; J trimming: 1 base; junction bases outside the gene matches: 6. DNA for the CDR3: TGTGCCAGCAGCCCTCGACAGGGATGGAACACTGAAGCTTTCTTT. It is translated as CASSPRQGWNTEAFF.